Each of the 12 T cell receptor beta chains below was sequenced from the same sample in a study of blood T cell repertoires in COVID-19 (dated by TCRdb to the early 2020s). To prepare the library, the immunoSEQ multiplex PCR assay was applied. Imported from immuneACCESS, the table was reduced by TCRdb to in-frame sequences with V and J called. These copies leave out some clones; in studies compared against another copy, an unresolved V gene accounts for under half, and the cause of the remainder is not known. Present in this sample are some 100,000 clones, 75% to 90% of which were seen just once. The top ten clonotypes cover roughly 19% of the sample. The sample was peripheral blood. These receptors were collected from a human donor with acute or convalescent COVID-19. The donor label of this sample is uncertain.

The chain combines TRBV5-1 with TRBJ2-1, with 8 positions matching TRBD1. The junction had 2 bases not matched to a gene; V was cut back by 4 bases and J by 5 bases. This CDR3 spans 13 amino acids. The germline gives CDR1 SGHRS, CDR2 YFSETQ. The CDR3 reads CASSADRDNEQFF. The CDR3 nucleotides are TGCGCCAGCAGCGCGGACAGGGACAATGAGCAGTTCTTC.

The chain combines TRBV4-3 with TRBJ2-1; weak D call: TRBD1 (5 bases). Germline CDR1 is LGHNA and CDR2 is YSLEER. V was cut by 0 bases and J by 1 base, with 13 bases left in between. The CDR3 contains 17 residues. DNA for the CDR3: TGCGCCAGCAGCCAAGATTGGGGCAGTTTGTCCTACAATGAGCAGTTCTTC. As protein: CASSQDWGSLSYNEQFF.

This clone appeared a single time. The chain joins TRBV5-1 to TRBJ2-2; 8 bases fit TRBD2. In germline, CDR1 is SGHRS, CDR2 YFSETQ. V dropped 0 bases and J dropped 2; count of bases not matched to a gene: 3. The CDR3 runs 16 residues. CDR3 sequence reads: CASSLGLAGNTGELFF. The CDR3 DNA is TGCGCCAGCAGCTTGGGGCTAGCGGGCAACACCGGGGAGCTGTTTTTT. The full variable domain, with the rest looked up from reference TRBV5-1 and TRBJ2-2, is KAGVTQTPRYLIKTRGQQVTLSCSPISGHRSVSWYQQTPGQGLQFLFEYFSETQRNKGNFPGRFSGRQFSNSRSEMNVSTLELGDSALYLCASSLGLAGNTGELFFGEGSRLTVL.

The chain couples TRBV14 to TRBJ1-1, with 9 bases lining up with TRBD1. The V and J ends lost 2 bases and 3 bases, in that order; junction bases with no gene match: 7. Germline V gene sequence: CDR1 SGHDN, CDR2 FVKESK. The CDR3 covers 16 residues. This CDR3 reads CASSQRGQGTDTEAFF. In DNA, the CDR3 is TGTGCCAGCAGCCAAAGGGGACAGGGTACTGACACTGAAGCTTTCTTT. Full variable domain (outside the CDR3, taken from reference TRBV14 and TRBJ1-1): EAGVTQFPSHSVIEKGQTVTLRCDPISGHDNLYWYRRVMGKEIKFLLHFVKESKQDESGMPNNRFLAERTGGTYSTLKVQPAELEDSGVYFCASSQRGQGTDTEAFFGQGTRLTVV.

The rearrangement links TRBV12-3 or TRBV12-4 to TRBJ1-2, with D unresolved. CDR3 length equals 13 residues. The V end was cut by 2 bases, the J end by 4 bases, with 8 bases between. The CDR3 DNA is TGTGCCAGCAGTTTACGGGAGGTCTATGGCTACACCTTC. It translates to CASSLREVYGYTF.

CDR3 protein: CASSFGAGDSPLHF. CDR3 nucleotide sequence: TGCGCCAGCAGCTTTGGGGCAGGGGACTCACCCCTCCACTTT. The chain recombines TRBV5-1 with TRBJ1-6, with D possibly matching TRBD1 (6 bases). The germline V gene has CDR1 SGHRS and CDR2 YFSETQ. Between the trimmed V and J ends, which lost 2 bases and 10 bases, there was a span of 13 bases. This CDR3 has 14 amino acids.

This chain joins TRBV5-1 and TRBJ1-1; D is possibly TRBD1 (5 bases). Per germline, CDR1 SGHRS and CDR2 YFSETQ. The V end lost 0 bases, the J end lost 0 bases, and 12 bases lay between the germline ends. The CDR3 runs 16 residues. CDR3 in DNA: TGCGCCAGCAGCTTGGGGACAAGTGCTATGAACACTGAAGCTTTCTTT. Amino acids: CASSLGTSAMNTEAFF.

The chain has TRBV4-2 and TRBJ2-1; D is unclear. V was clipped by 0 bases and J by 4 bases, with 7 bases between them. The CDR3 contains 14 residues. Germline lookup yields CDR1 LGHNA and CDR2 YNFKEQ. Here the CDR3 DNA reads TGTGCCAGCAGCCAAGATTCAGGTTACAATGAGCAGTTCTTC. Protein product: CASSQDSGYNEQFF.

This clone came up many times. The chain recombines TRBV4-1 with TRBJ1-1, with TRBD1 matching over 8 bases. The germline V gene has CDR1 MGHRA and CDR2 YSYEKL. Losses at the gene ends were 0 bases for V and 5 bases for J; bases not matched to a gene: 5. The CDR3 is made up of 15 amino acids. CDR3 region: CASSQDRGQETEAFF. CDR3 in DNA: TGCGCCAGCAGCCAAGATAGGGGACAGGAGACTGAAGCTTTCTTT.

The rearrangement links TRBV19 to TRBJ2-7; 12 bases match TRBD1. The CDR3 spans 17 residues. From germline, CDR1 is LNHDA and CDR2 SQIVND (reference sequence). V shed 5 bases and J 7 bases; nucleotides not matched to a gene: 15. CDR3 coding DNA: TGTGCCAGTAGTTCCGGGGAACTGGGACAGGGGGCGCCTGAGCAGTACTTC. Its protein is CASSSGELGQGAPEQYF.

The V and J genes are TRBV5-1 and TRBJ1-4; no definite D call. CDR1 is SGHRS, CDR2 YFSETQ, per germline. The CDR3 runs 14 residues. The V gene lost 4 bases and the J gene lost 2 bases, with 9 bases spanning the gap. The CDR3 DNA is TGCGCCAGCAGCCCAACCAGTACTAATGAAAAACTGTTTTTT. It specifies CASSPTSTNEKLFF.

The chain recombines TRBV28 with TRBJ2-5; TRBD1 matches 8 bases. This CDR3 spans 14 amino acids. CDR1 and CDR2 from the germline V gene are MDHEN and SYDVKM. Trimming took 6 bases from V and 5 from J; bases not matched to a gene: 8. The CDR3 protein is CASSRTGGGETQYF. The CDR3 nucleotides are TGTGCCAGCAGCCGAACAGGGGGTGGGGAGACCCAGTACTTC.